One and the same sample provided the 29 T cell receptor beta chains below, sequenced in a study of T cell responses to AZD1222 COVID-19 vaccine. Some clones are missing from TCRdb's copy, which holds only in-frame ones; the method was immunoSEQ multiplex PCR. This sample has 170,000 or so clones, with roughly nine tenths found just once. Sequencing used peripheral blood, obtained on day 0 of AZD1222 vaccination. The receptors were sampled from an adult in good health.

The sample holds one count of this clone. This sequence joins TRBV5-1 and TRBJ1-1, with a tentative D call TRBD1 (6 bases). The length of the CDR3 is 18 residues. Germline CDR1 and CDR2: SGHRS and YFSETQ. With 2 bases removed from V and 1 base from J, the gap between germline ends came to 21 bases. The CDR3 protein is CASSLTGKPVTQNTEAFF. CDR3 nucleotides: TGCGCCAGCAGCTTAACAGGGAAGCCCGTAACTCAGAACACTGAAGCTTTCTTT.

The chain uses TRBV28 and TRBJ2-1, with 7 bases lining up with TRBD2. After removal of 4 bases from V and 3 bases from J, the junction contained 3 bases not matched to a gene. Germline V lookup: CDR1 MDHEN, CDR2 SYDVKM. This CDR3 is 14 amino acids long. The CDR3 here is CASSSREVYNEQFF. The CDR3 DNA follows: TGTGCCAGCAGTTCCCGGGAGGTCTACAATGAGCAGTTCTTC.

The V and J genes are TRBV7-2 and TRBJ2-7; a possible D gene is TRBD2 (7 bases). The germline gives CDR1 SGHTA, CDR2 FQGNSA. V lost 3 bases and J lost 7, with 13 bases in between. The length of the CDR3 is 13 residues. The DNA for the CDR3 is TGTGCCAGCAGCTTGGGGGGGGGCCGTGAGCAGTACTTC. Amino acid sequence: CASSLGGGREQYF.

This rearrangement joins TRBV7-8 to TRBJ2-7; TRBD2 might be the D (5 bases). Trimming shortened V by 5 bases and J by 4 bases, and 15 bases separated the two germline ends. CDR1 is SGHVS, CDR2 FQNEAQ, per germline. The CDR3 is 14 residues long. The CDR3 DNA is TGTGCCAGCAGCCGTTTTGAGGGTTTTTACGAGCAGTACTTC. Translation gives CASSRFEGFYEQYF. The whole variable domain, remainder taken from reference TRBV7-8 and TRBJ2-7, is GAGVSQSPRYKVAKRGQDVALRCDPISGHVSLFWYQQALGQGPEFLTYFQNEAQLDKSGLPSDRFFAERPEGSVSTLKIQRTQQEDSAVYLCASSRFEGFYEQYFGPGTRLTVT.

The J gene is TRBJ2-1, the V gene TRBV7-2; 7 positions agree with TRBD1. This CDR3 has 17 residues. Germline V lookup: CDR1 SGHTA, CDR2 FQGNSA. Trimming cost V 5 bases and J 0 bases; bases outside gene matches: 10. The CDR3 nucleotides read TGTGCCAGCAGCCCAACAGGGGTCGTGAGCTCCTACAATGAGCAGTTCTTC. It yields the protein CASSPTGVVSSYNEQFF.

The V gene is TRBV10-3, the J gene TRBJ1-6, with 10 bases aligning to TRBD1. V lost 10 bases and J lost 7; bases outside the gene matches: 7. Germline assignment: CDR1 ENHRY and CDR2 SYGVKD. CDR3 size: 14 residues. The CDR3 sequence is CATKGQGGNSPLHF. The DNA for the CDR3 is TGTGCCACCAAAGGACAGGGGGGAAATTCACCCCTCCACTTT.

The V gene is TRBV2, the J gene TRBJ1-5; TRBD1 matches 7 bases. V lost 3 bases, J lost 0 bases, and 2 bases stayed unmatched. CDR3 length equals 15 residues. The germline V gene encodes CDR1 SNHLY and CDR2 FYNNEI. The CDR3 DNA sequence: TGTGCCAGCAGTGAGGCAGGGGGTAGCAATCAGCCCCAGCATTTT. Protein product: CASSEAGGSNQPQHF. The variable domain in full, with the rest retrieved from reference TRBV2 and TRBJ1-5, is EPEVTQTPSHQVTQMGQEVILRCVPISNHLYFYWYRQILGQKVEFLVSFYNNEISEKSEIFDDQFSVERPDGSNFTLKIRSTKLEDSAMYFCASSEAGGSNQPQHFGDGTRLSIL.

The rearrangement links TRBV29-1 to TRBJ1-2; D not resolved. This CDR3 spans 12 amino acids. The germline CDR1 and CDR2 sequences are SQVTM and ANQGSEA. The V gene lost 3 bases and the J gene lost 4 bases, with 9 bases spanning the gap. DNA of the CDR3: TGCAGCGTTGATCACACTTTCTATGGCTACACCTTC. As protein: CSVDHTFYGYTF.

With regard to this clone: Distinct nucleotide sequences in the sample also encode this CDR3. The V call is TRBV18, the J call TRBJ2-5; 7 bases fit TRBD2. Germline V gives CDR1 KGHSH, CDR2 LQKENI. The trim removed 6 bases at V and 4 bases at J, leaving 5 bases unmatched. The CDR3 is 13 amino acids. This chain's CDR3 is CASSPTGGETQYF. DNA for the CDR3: TGTGCCAGCTCGCCAACGGGGGGAGAGACCCAGTACTTC.

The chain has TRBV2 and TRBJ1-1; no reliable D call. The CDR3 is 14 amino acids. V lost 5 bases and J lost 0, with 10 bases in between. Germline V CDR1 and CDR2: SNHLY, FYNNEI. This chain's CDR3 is CASSLTLMNTEAFF. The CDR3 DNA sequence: TGTGCCAGCAGTTTGACTCTTATGAACACTGAAGCTTTCTTT.

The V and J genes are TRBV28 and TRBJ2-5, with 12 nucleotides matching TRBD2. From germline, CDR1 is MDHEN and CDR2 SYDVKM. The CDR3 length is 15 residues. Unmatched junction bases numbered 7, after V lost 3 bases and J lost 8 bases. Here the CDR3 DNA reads TGTGCCAGCAGTTTGACTAGCGGGGGCCAGTCAACCCAGTACTTC. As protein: CASSLTSGGQSTQYF.

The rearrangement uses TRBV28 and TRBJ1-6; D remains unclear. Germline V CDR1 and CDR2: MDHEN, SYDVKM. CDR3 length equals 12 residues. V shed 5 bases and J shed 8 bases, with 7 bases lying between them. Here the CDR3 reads CASSPPDSPLHF. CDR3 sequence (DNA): TGTGCCAGCAGTCCCCCAGATTCACCCCTCCACTTT.

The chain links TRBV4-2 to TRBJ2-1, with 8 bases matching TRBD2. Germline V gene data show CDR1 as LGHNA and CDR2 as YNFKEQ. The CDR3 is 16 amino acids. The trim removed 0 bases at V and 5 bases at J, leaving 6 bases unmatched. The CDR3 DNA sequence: TGTGCCAGCAGCCAAGACGCCGGGACTAGGCACAATGAGCAGTTCTTC. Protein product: CASSQDAGTRHNEQFF.

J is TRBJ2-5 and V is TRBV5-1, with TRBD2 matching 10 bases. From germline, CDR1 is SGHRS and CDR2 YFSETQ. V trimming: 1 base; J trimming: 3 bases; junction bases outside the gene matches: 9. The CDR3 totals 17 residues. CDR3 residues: CASSLKASGGIEETQYF. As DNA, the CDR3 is TGCGCCAGCAGCTTGAAAGCTAGCGGGGGAATCGAAGAGACCCAGTACTTC.

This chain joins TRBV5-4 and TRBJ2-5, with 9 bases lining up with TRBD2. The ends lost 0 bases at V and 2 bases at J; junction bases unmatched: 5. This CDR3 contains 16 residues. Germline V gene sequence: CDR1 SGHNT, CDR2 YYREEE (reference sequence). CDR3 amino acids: CASSLAARGGQETQYF. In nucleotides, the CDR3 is TGTGCCAGCAGCTTGGCCGCGCGGGGGGGACAAGAGACCCAGTACTTC.

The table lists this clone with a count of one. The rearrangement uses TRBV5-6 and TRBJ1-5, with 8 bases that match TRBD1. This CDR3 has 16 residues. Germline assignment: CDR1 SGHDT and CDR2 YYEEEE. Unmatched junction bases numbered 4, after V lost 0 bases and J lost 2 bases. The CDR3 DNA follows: TGTGCCAGCAGCTTGGCGACAGGGGCTGGCAATCAGCCCCAGCATTTT. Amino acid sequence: CASSLATGAGNQPQHF.

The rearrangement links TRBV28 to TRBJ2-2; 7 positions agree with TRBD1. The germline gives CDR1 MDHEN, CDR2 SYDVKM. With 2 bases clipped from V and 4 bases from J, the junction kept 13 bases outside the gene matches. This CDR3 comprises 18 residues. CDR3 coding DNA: TGTGCCAGCAGTTTAGATTCTAGTAGGGACAGAGGCACCGGGGAGCTGTTTTTT. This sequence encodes CASSLDSSRDRGTGELFF.

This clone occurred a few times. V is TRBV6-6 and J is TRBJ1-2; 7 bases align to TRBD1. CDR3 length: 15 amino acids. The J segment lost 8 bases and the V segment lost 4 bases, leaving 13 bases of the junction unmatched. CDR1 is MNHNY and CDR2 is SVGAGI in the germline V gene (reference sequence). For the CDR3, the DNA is TGTGCCAGCAGTTCAAGGGGGCAGGATTTTGAGGGCTACACCTTC. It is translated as CASSSRGQDFEGYTF.

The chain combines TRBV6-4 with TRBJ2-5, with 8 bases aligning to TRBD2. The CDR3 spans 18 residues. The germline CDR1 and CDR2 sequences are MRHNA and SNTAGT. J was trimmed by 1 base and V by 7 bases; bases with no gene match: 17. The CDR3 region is CASKRSVRGAKTQETQYF. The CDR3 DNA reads TGTGCCAGCAAGAGATCGGTGCGGGGGGCTAAAACCCAAGAGACCCAGTACTTC.

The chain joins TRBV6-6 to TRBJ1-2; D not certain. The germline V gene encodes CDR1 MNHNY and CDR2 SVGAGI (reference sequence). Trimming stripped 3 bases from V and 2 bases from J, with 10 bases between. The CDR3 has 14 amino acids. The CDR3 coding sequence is TGTGCCAGCAGTTATAGAACGGAGAACTATGGCTACACCTTC. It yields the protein CASSYRTENYGYTF.

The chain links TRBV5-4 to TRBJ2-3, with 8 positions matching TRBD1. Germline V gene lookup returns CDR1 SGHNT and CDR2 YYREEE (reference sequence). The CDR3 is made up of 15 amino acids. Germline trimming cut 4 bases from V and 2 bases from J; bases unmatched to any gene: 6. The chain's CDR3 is CASSNWDRFTDTQYF. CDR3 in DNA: TGTGCCAGCAGCAACTGGGACAGGTTCACAGATACGCAGTATTTT.

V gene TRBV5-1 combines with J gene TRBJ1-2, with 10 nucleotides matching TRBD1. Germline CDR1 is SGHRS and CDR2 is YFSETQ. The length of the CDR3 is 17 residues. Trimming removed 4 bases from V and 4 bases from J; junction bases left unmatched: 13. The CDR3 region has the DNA TGCGCCAGCAGCCTCGACACGACAGGGGGCTCCCTCTATGGCTACACCTTC. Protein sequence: CASSLDTTGGSLYGYTF. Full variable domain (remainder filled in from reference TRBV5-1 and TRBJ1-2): KAGVTQTPRYLIKTRGQQVTLSCSPISGHRSVSWYQQTPGQGLQFLFEYFSETQRNKGNFPGRFSGRQFSNSRSEMNVSTLELGDSALYLCASSLDTTGGSLYGYTFGSGTRLTVV.

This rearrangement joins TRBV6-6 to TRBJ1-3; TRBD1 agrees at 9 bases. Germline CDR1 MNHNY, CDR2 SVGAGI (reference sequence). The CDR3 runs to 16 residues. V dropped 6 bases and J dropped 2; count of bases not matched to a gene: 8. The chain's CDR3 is CASSSGQGITGNTIYF. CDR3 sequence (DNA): TGTGCCAGCAGCAGCGGACAGGGGATAACTGGAAACACCATATATTTT.

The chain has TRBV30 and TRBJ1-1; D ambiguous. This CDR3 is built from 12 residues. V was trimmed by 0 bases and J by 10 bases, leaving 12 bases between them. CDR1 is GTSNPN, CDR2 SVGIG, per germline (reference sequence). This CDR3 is CAWSVIEFGAFF. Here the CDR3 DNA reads TGTGCCTGGAGTGTAATCGAGTTTGGAGCTTTCTTT.

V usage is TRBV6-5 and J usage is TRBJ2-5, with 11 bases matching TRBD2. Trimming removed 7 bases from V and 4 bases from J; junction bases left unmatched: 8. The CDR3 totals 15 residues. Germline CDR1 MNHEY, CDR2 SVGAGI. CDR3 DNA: TGTGCCAGCACGATAGCGGGGGGGCCAGGAGAGACCCAGTACTTC. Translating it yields CASTIAGGPGETQYF.

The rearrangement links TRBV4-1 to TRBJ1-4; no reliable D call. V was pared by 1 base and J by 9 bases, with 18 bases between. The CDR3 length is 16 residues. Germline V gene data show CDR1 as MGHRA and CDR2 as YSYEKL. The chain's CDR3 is CASSQAVSRISKKLFF. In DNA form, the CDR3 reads TGCGCCAGCAGCCAAGCGGTTTCTAGGATTTCAAAAAAACTGTTTTTT.

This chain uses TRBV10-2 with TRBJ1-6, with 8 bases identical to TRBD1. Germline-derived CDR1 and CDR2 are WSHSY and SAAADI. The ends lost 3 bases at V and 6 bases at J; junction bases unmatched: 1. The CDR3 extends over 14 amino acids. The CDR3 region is CASSETGGNSPLHF. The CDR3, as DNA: TGCGCCAGCAGTGAAACAGGGGGTAATTCACCCCTCCACTTT.

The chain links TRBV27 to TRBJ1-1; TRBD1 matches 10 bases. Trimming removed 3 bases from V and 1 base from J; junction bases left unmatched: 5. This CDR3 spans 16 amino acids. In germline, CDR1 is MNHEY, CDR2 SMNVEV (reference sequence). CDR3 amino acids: CASSFGQGGTNTEAFF. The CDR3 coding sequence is TGTGCCAGCAGTTTTGGACAGGGGGGTACGAACACTGAAGCTTTCTTT.

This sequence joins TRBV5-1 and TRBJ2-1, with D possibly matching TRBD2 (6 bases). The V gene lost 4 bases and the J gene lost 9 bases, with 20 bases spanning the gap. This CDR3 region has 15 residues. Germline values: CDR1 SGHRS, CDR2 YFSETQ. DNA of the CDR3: TGCGCCAGCAGCGGAACTTCCACTAGCTCCGGTGAGCAGTTCTTC. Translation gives CASSGTSTSSGEQFF.